A selection of T cell receptor beta chains follows, all from one sample in a study of CD8 T cells in ankylosing spondylitis. TCRdb processed the 5' RACE reads anew with MiXCR; each CDR3 protein has one entry. The data contain 500,000 or so distinct CDR3 sequences, about 5.4% of them singletons. Sample: blood, either unsorted or a sorted T cell fraction (not recorded which). The source of these receptors is a male donor with ankylosing spondylitis. Both conserved end residues are part of each CDR3.

J	V	CDR3
TRBJ2-1	TRBV5-1	CASNPGGSEPQFF
TRBJ2-5	TRBV28	CASSSTAGPHETQYF
TRBJ2-3	TRBV20-1	CSAGGTALSTDTQYF
TRBJ1-1	TRBV5-1	CASSLARANTEAFF
TRBJ2-3	TRBV28	CASSSFIVGGGTDTQYF
TRBJ2-5	TRBV6-2/TRBV6-3	CASSYIAGVEETQYF
TRBJ2-5	TRBV29-1	CSVRPTGEGETQYF
TRBJ2-1	TRBV7-9	CASSLSRRGYNEQFF
TRBJ1-2	TRBV10-3	CAISGRGEDGYTF
TRBJ2-3	TRBV5-1	CASSLAQSTDTQYF
TRBJ2-3	TRBV7-6	CASSLLGGLDTQYF
TRBJ2-7	TRBV4-2	CASSQIPGGALNEQYF
TRBJ2-1	TRBV11-2	CASSLRTASPFSYNEQFF
TRBJ2-5	TRBV11-3	CASSPAGRGTQYF
TRBJ2-5	TRBV6-2/TRBV6-3	CASSRRQGLLQETQYF
TRBJ2-1	TRBV24-1	CATSGVVPYGSYNEQFF
TRBJ2-1	TRBV7-9	CASSLWGQGRPYNEQFF
TRBJ2-1	TRBV9	CASSPLRTGGYNEQFF
TRBJ2-7	TRBV9	CASSVEGAGEQYF
-	TRBV5-8	CASSHGRGWDEQYF
TRBJ2-5	TRBV27	CASTDQETQYF
TRBJ1-1	TRBV28	CASSLAGPTNTEAFF
TRBJ2-1	TRBV28	CASSSWLAGVNNEQFF
TRBJ2-1	TRBV29-1	CSVGQGISNEQFF
TRBJ2-5	TRBV5-1	CASSLARGTQETQYF
TRBJ1-2	TRBV7-3	CASSPLPGAGGYTF
TRBJ1-5	TRBV7-2	CASSPGQHSNQPQHF
TRBJ1-1	TRBV10-3	CAISNQGGLAEAFF
TRBJ2-2	TRBV19	CASSIQGYDTGELFF
TRBJ1-2	TRBV12-3/TRBV12-4	CASKRTGANYGYTF
TRBJ1-2	TRBV30	CAWSSGSYGYTF
TRBJ2-7	TRBV18	CASSRAAASYEQYF
TRBJ1-4	TRBV10-2	CASTVGNEKLFF
TRBJ2-7	TRBV7-9	CASSLAWRQGFYEQYF
TRBJ2-1	TRBV6-2/TRBV6-3	CASKFYNEQFF
TRBJ2-7	TRBV18	CASSPFTYEQYF
TRBJ2-2	TRBV20-1	CSAAGRTELFF
TRBJ1-2	TRBV7-2	CASSLATANGGGYTF
TRBJ2-5	TRBV5-1	CASSPGTSGRLFQETQYF
TRBJ2-3	TRBV5-1	CATQYTVDRPDTQYF
TRBJ1-1	TRBV9	CASSVQQHTEAFF
TRBJ2-7	TRBV10-3	CATKDSYEQYF
TRBJ2-3	TRBV7-3	CASSPDGQGSGTDTQYF
TRBJ2-1	TRBV9	CASSVLAGGPYNEQFF
TRBJ2-7	TRBV5-4	CASSLGPYFEQYF
TRBJ2-7	TRBV18	CASSPGLAGAREQYF
TRBJ1-1	TRBV5-1	CASSLYRPDRGNTEAFF
TRBJ2-7	TRBV30	CAWSPGPGQGYEQYF
TRBJ2-6	TRBV6-6	CASSQGANVLTF
TRBJ2-1	TRBV10-3	CAISGLAGVPRGNEQFF
TRBJ2-1	TRBV7-8	CASSWSQNVLIEQFF
TRBJ2-7	TRBV20-1	CSVAVAPGHYEQYF
TRBJ1-6	TRBV7-9	CASSLNGALHF
TRBJ2-7	TRBV2	CASTLSRAGVYEQYF
TRBJ2-5	TRBV6-5	CATLREETQYF
TRBJ2-7	TRBV29-1	CSVQTEGGYEQYF
TRBJ2-5	TRBV29-1	CSVGFGTRGETQYF
TRBJ2-7	TRBV5-6	CASSSGHPCPGQGQETSYEQYF
TRBJ2-3	TRBV12-3/TRBV12-4	CASSLGPRTDTQYF
TRBJ2-7	TRBV6-2/TRBV6-3	CASTNRNYEQYF